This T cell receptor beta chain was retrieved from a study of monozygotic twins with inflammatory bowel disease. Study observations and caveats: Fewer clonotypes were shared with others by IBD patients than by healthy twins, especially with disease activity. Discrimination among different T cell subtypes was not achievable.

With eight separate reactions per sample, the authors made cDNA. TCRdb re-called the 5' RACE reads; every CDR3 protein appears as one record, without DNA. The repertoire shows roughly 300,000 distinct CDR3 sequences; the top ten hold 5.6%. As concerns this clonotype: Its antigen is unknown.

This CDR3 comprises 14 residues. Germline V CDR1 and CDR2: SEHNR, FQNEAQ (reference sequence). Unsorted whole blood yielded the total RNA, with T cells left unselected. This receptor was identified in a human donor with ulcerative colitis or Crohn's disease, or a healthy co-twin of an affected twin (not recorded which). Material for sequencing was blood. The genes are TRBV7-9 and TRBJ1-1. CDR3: CASSGGNPEAEAFF.